One and the same sample provided the 13 T cell receptor beta chains below, sequenced in a study of blood T cell repertoires in COVID-19. Assay used: immunoSEQ multiplex PCR; TCRdb lists only in-frame clones, some missing. This sample has roughly 40,000 clones, with about 83% found just once. The sequenced sample was peripheral blood. These receptors were taken from an elderly woman with active or convalescent COVID-19.

This clone occurred a few times. The chain links TRBV12-3 or TRBV12-4 to TRBJ2-1; weak D call: TRBD1 (5 bases). This CDR3 is built from 13 residues. Trimming took 3 bases from V and 5 from J, leaving 8 bases between them. The chain's CDR3 is CASSLGLDNEQFF. In DNA form, the CDR3 reads TGTGCCAGCAGTTTGGGGCTCGACAATGAGCAGTTCTTC.

The chain has TRBV18 and TRBJ1-1, with D hard to call. Trimming cost V 2 bases and J 1 base, with 5 bases left between them. The germline gives CDR1 KGHSH, CDR2 LQKENI. This CDR3 region has 13 residues. CDR3 bases: TGTGCCAGCTCACCATGGAGGAACACTGAAGCTTTCTTT. Protein product: CASSPWRNTEAFF.

The V and J genes are TRBV5-4 and TRBJ1-2; TRBD1 agrees at 7 bases. Trimming removed 4 bases from V and 7 bases from J; junction bases left unmatched: 7. In germline, CDR1 is SGHNT, CDR2 YYREEE (reference sequence). The CDR3 length is 13 residues. CDR3 DNA: TGTGCCAGCAGCAGGGACAGCCTTGCTGGCTACACCTTC. Its translation: CASSRDSLAGYTF.

In its sample, this clone was seen once. The CDR3 DNA is TGTGCCAGCAGTTCTCAGGGGGACAGGGGTTTCTATGGCTACACCTTC. Encoded protein: CASSSQGDRGFYGYTF. The genes are TRBV27 and TRBJ1-2; 10 positions match TRBD1. There are 16 residues in the CDR3. Germline trimming cut 4 bases from V and 4 bases from J; bases unmatched to any gene: 9. CDR1 and CDR2 from the germline V gene are MNHEY and SMNVEV (reference sequence).

This chain links TRBV5-1 with TRBJ1-2; 11 bases are a match to TRBD1. J gave up 5 bases and V 4 bases, and 7 bases lay outside the gene matches. Looked up from germline, CDR1 is SGHRS and CDR2 is YFSETQ. CDR3 length equals 15 residues. The CDR3 spells CASSLTDRGLYGYTF. In DNA form, the CDR3 reads TGCGCCAGCAGCCTAACGGACAGGGGGCTTTATGGCTACACCTTC.

J is TRBJ1-1 and V is TRBV18; D not resolved. Germline-derived CDR1 and CDR2 are KGHSH and LQKENI. This CDR3 spans 12 amino acids. Trimming stripped 4 bases from V and 1 base from J, with 4 bases between. CDR3: CASSQRNTEAFF. CDR3 nucleotide sequence: TGTGCCAGCTCACAGAGGAACACTGAAGCTTTCTTT.

The V and J genes are TRBV28 and TRBJ1-5, with D possibly TRBD1 on 6 matching bases. Germline lookup yields CDR1 MDHEN and CDR2 SYDVKM. Trimming pared 6 bases from V and 6 bases from J, leaving 21 bases between. The CDR3 contains 16 residues. The CDR3 is CASSLRGRGKGQPQHF. The CDR3 DNA follows: TGTGCCAGCAGCTTAAGGGGCAGGGGAAAAGGTCAGCCCCAGCATTTT.

J is TRBJ2-1 and V is TRBV11-3; 8 bases are a match to TRBD1. This CDR3 region has 14 residues. V was pared by 5 bases and J by 4 bases, with 4 bases of the junction left unmatched. From germline, CDR1 is SGHNT and CDR2 YENEEA. The CDR3 here is CASSPGQVYNEQFF. In DNA form, the CDR3 reads TGTGCCAGCAGCCCGGGACAGGTATACAATGAGCAGTTCTTC.

The chain couples TRBV30 to TRBJ1-6; D call uncertain. The germline V gene encodes CDR1 GTSNPN and CDR2 SVGIG (reference sequence). The CDR3 consists of 17 residues. V lost 0 bases to trimming and J lost 0 bases, with 12 bases between them. Written as DNA, the CDR3 is TGTGCCTGGAGTGTACGCCAGACTAGCTCCTATAATTCACCCCTCCACTTT. It encodes CAWSVRQTSSYNSPLHF.

The chain carries TRBV6-2 or TRBV6-3 and TRBJ2-4; 12 bases map to TRBD1. The V segment lost 5 bases and the J segment 9 bases; nucleotides outside the gene matches: 14. CDR1 and CDR2 (germline): MNHEY, SVGEGT. This CDR3 has 17 amino acids. This CDR3 is CASSLSGTGGETSIQYF. The DNA for the CDR3 is TGTGCCAGCAGTCTCTCCGGGACAGGGGGCGAAACCTCCATTCAGTACTTC.

The chain carries TRBV6-2 or TRBV6-3 and TRBJ2-7; D is perhaps TRBD2 (6 bases). Germline CDR1 MNHEY, CDR2 SVGEGT. This CDR3 region has 17 residues. Trimming stripped 3 bases from V and 6 bases from J, with 24 bases between. The CDR3 here is CASSYLEGTVGSSEQYF. CDR3 nucleotide sequence: TGTGCCAGCAGTTATTTGGAGGGAACGGTAGGATCTAGCGAGCAGTACTTC.

The chain links TRBV7-6 to TRBJ2-7; maybe TRBD1 (5 bases). The V gene lost 4 bases and the J gene lost 4 bases, with 17 bases spanning the gap. The germline V gene encodes CDR1 SGHVS and CDR2 FNYEAQ. This CDR3 is built from 15 residues. The CDR3 DNA is TGTGCCAGCAGCTCCATTATGGGGCAGGGTTACGAGCAGTACTTC. Amino acids: CASSSIMGQGYEQYF.

The chain carries TRBV5-1 and TRBJ1-1, with 7 bases lining up with TRBD1. The germline V gene has CDR1 SGHRS and CDR2 YFSETQ. V shed 0 bases, J shed 0 bases, and the junction held 5 bases outside the gene matches. This CDR3 comprises 16 residues. The CDR3 sequence is CASSLGSGQMNTEAFF. CDR3 coding DNA: TGCGCCAGCAGCTTGGGGTCGGGACAGATGAACACTGAAGCTTTCTTT.